This TCR beta chain was identified during a study of cytomegalovirus exposure and HLA in healthy donors. The CDR3 is 12 amino acids. Trimming removed 7 bases from V and 1 base from J, with 7 bases in between. CDR1 and CDR2 from the germline V gene are MNHGY and SAAAGT. The primer mix had 60 Vbeta and 13 Jbeta primers. Assay used: immunoSEQ multiplex PCR; TCRdb lists only in-frame clones, some missing. The sample includes 110,000 to 150,000 clones, around 80% of them seen just once. V is TRBV6-8 and J is TRBJ1-1; D is unresolved. The clonotype was recovered from a female donor in good health and CMV-seronegative. Sequencing was done on a sample of PBMCs. The CDR3 region is CASKGGNTEAFF. The CDR3 coding sequence is TGTGCCAGCAAAGGAGGGAACACTGAAGCTTTCTTT.